The 18 T cell receptor beta chains presented below share a single source sample, sequenced in a study of blood T cell repertoires in COVID-19 (dated by TCRdb to about 2020). The protocol used for the library was the immunoSEQ multiplex PCR assay. In TCRdb, the immuneACCESS table is reduced to in-frame sequences with V and J assigned. These tables do not hold every clone; where another copy was compared, an unresolved V gene accounts for under half, and the others remain unexplained. The sample has nearly 350,000 clones on record, around 91% of them singletons. More than 3% of the sample is held by the ten biggest clonotypes. Sample: peripheral blood. These receptors all stem from a woman younger than 35 who had recovered from COVID-19.

The chain has TRBV15 and TRBJ2-5; D is ambiguous. Trimming shortened V by 3 bases and J by 2 bases, and 13 bases separated the two germline ends. CDR1 is LNHNV and CDR2 is YYDKDF in the germline V gene (reference sequence). The length of the CDR3 is 15 residues. As DNA, the CDR3 is TGTGCCACCAGCAGGAGACACCTGAAACAAGAGACCCAGTACTTC. Translating gives CATSRRHLKQETQYF.

The genes are TRBV10-2 and TRBJ1-1; no definite D call. Trimming stripped 8 bases from V and 4 bases from J, with 17 bases between. The germline gives CDR1 WSHSY, CDR2 SAAADI. This CDR3 contains 14 residues. The CDR3 DNA sequence: TGCGCCAGCTTAAATGCAATCCGGGGCACTGAAGCTTTCTTT. This gives the protein CASLNAIRGTEAFF.

V usage is TRBV9 and J usage is TRBJ1-2; maybe TRBD1 (5 bases). The CDR3 spans 15 residues. The V and J ends lost 4 bases and 7 bases respectively, with 20 bases between them. The germline gives CDR1 SGDLS, CDR2 YYNGEE. The CDR3 DNA is TGTGCCAGCAGCCACGGGGGGGGACCTATAGGTGGCTACACCTTC. Amino acids: CASSHGGGPIGGYTF.

This clone occurred many times. The genes are TRBV4-3 and TRBJ1-4; no reliable D call. With 0 bases removed from V and 7 bases from J, the gap between germline ends came to 12 bases. The germline V gene has CDR1 LGHNA and CDR2 YSLEER. This CDR3 has 15 amino acids. CDR3 in amino acids: CASSQDSTYLEKLFF. CDR3 DNA sequence: TGCGCCAGCAGCCAAGATTCAACCTACCTTGAAAAACTGTTTTTT.

V gene TRBV7-8 combines with J gene TRBJ1-5; D unresolved. Trimming shortened V by 5 bases and J by 4 bases, and 15 bases separated the two germline ends. There are 15 residues in the CDR3. CDR1 and CDR2 (germline): SGHVS, FQNEAQ. CDR3 sequence (DNA): TGTGCCAGCAGCAACCAGATGGCGGGGAATCAGCCCCAGCATTTT. The encoded protein is CASSNQMAGNQPQHF.

This chain links TRBV2 with TRBJ2-5; 12 nucleotides align to TRBD2. The CDR3 runs 15 residues. The J segment lost 4 bases and the V segment lost 6 bases, leaving 6 bases of the junction unmatched. In germline, CDR1 is SNHLY, CDR2 FYNNEI. This CDR3 is CASSPLAGGGETQYF. CDR3 in DNA: TGTGCCAGCAGCCCACTAGCGGGAGGCGGAGAGACCCAGTACTTC.

The rearrangement joins TRBV7-6 to TRBJ1-1; 7 nucleotides match TRBD1. The CDR3 has 14 amino acids. CDR1 and CDR2 from the germline V gene are SGHVS and FNYEAQ. With V trimmed by 5 bases and J by 3 bases, 6 bases remained unmatched. CDR3 nucleotides: TGTGCCAGCAGCCGCAGGGGGGTTGACACTGAAGCTTTCTTT. This translates into CASSRRGVDTEAFF.

This clone was recorded only once. The chain joins TRBV5-1 to TRBJ1-6; D may be TRBD1 (5 bases). Deletions cut 2 bases from V and 6 bases from J, with 21 bases between. CDR1 and CDR2 from the germline V gene are SGHRS and YFSETQ. This CDR3 contains 18 residues. CDR3 DNA: TGCGCCAGCAGCTTCATTACCGACACAAGGGGCTTTAATTCACCCCTCCACTTT. Its translation: CASSFITDTRGFNSPLHF.

This clone has just one count. The chain employs TRBV6-6 and TRBJ1-6; 9 positions agree with TRBD1. V was pared by 6 bases and J by 0 bases, with 15 bases of the junction left unmatched. The CDR3 loop spans 20 amino acids. The germline V gene has CDR1 MNHNY and CDR2 SVGAGI (reference sequence). The CDR3 loop reads CASSQSLATGGSSYNSPLHF. CDR3 coding DNA: TGTGCCAGCAGCCAAAGCCTAGCGACAGGGGGGAGCTCCTATAATTCACCCCTCCACTTT.

This clone was observed a few times. The J gene is TRBJ1-3, the V gene TRBV6-1; the D is unclear. Germline CDR1 is MNHNS and CDR2 is SASEGT. The V and J ends lost 0 bases and 0 bases respectively, with 6 bases between them. The CDR3 runs to 15 residues. The CDR3, as DNA: TGTGCCAGCAGTGAAGCTGAGAGCTCTGGAAACACCATATATTTT. It is translated as CASSEAESSGNTIYF.

V gene TRBV7-8 combines with J gene TRBJ2-3, with TRBD2 matching 10 bases. Trimming at V came to 5 bases and at J to 3 bases, leaving 5 bases not matched to a gene. The CDR3 extends over 15 amino acids. Germline values: CDR1 SGHVS, CDR2 FQNEAQ. The CDR3 loop reads CASSTSGMGTDTQYF. The CDR3 DNA reads as TGTGCCAGCAGCACTAGCGGGATGGGTACAGATACGCAGTATTTT.

J is TRBJ2-1 and V is TRBV2; 12 positions match TRBD2. The CDR3 loop spans 15 amino acids. Trimming took 2 bases from V and 6 from J; bases not matched to a gene: 2. Germline loops: CDR1 SNHLY, CDR2 FYNNEI. CDR3 residues: CASSEMTSGSNEQFF. As DNA, the CDR3 is TGTGCCAGCAGTGAAATGACTAGCGGGAGCAATGAGCAGTTCTTC.

The chain has TRBV7-6 and TRBJ1-2; 8 bases fit TRBD1. The CDR3 spans 16 residues. CDR1 and CDR2 (germline): SGHVS, FNYEAQ. Trimming cost V 2 bases and J 4 bases; bases outside gene matches: 9. Here the CDR3 reads CASSLYESGGGYGYTF. The CDR3 DNA reads as TGTGCCAGCAGCTTATATGAGTCAGGGGGCGGCTATGGCTACACCTTC.

The genes are TRBV5-6 and TRBJ1-2, with D tentatively TRBD1 (5 bases). The CDR3 covers 17 residues. The V end lost 1 base, the J end lost 6 bases, and 22 bases lay between the germline ends. Germline CDR1 SGHDT, CDR2 YYEEEE. The CDR3 DNA sequence: TGTGCCAGCAGCTTGTCTCCCGGGGGTAAGGGGAAGGATGGCTACACCTTC. Its protein is CASSLSPGGKGKDGYTF. The variable domain in full, with the rest retrieved from reference TRBV5-6 and TRBJ1-2, is DAGVTQSPTHLIKTRGQQVTLRCSPKSGHDTVSWYQQALGQGPQFIFQYYEEEERQRGNFPDRFSGHQFPNYSSELNVNALLLGDSALYLCASSLSPGGKGKDGYTFGSGTRLTVV.

The chain links TRBV10-3 to TRBJ1-2; 7 bases line up with TRBD1. V lost 3 bases, J lost 3 bases, and 1 base stayed unmatched. CDR1 is ENHRY and CDR2 is SYGVKD in the germline V gene. The CDR3 has 13 residues. CDR3: CAISDDRDYGYTF. CDR3 DNA sequence: TGTGCCATCAGTGACGACAGGGACTATGGCTACACCTTC.

The rearrangement links TRBV13 to TRBJ1-2; 9 nucleotides line up with TRBD1. This CDR3 is 15 amino acids long. V trimming: 3 bases; J trimming: 2 bases; junction bases outside the gene matches: 4. Germline V gene lookup returns CDR1 PRHDT and CDR2 FYEKMQ (reference sequence). As DNA, the CDR3 is TGTGCCAGCAGCTTCGGGGACAGGGTAAACTATGGCTACACCTTC. Encoded protein: CASSFGDRVNYGYTF.

This chain links TRBV10-1 with TRBJ2-5, with D possibly TRBD2 on 6 matching bases. The V gene lost 0 bases and the J gene lost 5 bases, with 10 bases spanning the gap. The CDR3 is 14 amino acids. The germline gives CDR1 WNHNN, CDR2 SYGVQD (reference sequence). CDR3 DNA sequence: TGCGCCAGCAGTGAGTCGGGAGGATGGGAGACCCAGTACTTC. Its protein is CASSESGGWETQYF.

The chain recombines TRBV11-3 with TRBJ1-1, with D perhaps matching TRBD1 (5 bases). The CDR3 length is 15 residues. From germline, CDR1 is SGHNT and CDR2 YENEEA. V lost 11 bases to trimming and J lost 6 bases, with 25 bases between them. This CDR3 reads CASKGSVGPNAEAFF. In DNA, the CDR3 is TGTGCCTCTAAGGGGTCTGTGGGCCCAAACGCTGAAGCTTTCTTT.